This record looks at one T cell receptor (beta chain) sequence and its context. Its antigen is not known. These data belong to a study of T cells after yellow fever vaccination. The V gene's germline CDR1 is SEHNR and CDR2 FQNEAQ (reference sequence). V gave up 5 bases and J gave up 3 bases; unmatched junction bases: 14. The CDR3 spans 17 residues. Making TCR cDNA involved 5'RACE template switching, which added UMIs and a universal primer site. TCRdb fed the 5' RACE reads into MiXCR, producing one record per CDR3 protein. The sample comprises 90,000 to 130,000 distinct CDR3 sequences, around 8.6% of which are singletons, and 25% rests with the top ten. General study results and limits: The booster saw the reappearance of most primary-vaccination clones (around 95% CD4, 70% to 90% CD8).

The chain links TRBV7-9 to TRBJ2-3, with 7 bases fitting TRBD2. The sample in question was CD8+ T cells sorted from PBMCs, obtained 45 days after the yellow fever booster vaccination. This sequence originates from a young man who received the YFV17D yellow fever vaccine. This CDR3 reads CASSREERGPWTDTQYF. The CDR3 region has the DNA TGTGCCAGCAGCCGAGAGGAGCGGGGCCCTTGGACAGATACGCAGTATTTT.